This TCR beta chain was captured in a study of T cells in Graves' hyperthyroidism and ophthalmopathy. Amplification yielded TCR beta CDR3 regions, with RNA transcripts as the source. The HTBI primer set was used in a first-round RT-PCR of the TCR CDR3. TCRdb called the multiplex PCR reads again in MiXCR, with one record for every CDR3 protein. This sample has some 350,000 distinct CDR3 sequences, with roughly 25% found just once. Orbital computed tomography, thyroid ultrasound, serum thyroxine and TRAb, and clinical symptoms together informed the diagnoses. Sequencing was done on a sample of blood. The source is a man aged 50 to 59 with Graves' hyperthyroidism.

The CDR3 region is CASSLAGGASGRWTEQFF. For the CDR3, the DNA is TGCGCCAGCAGCCTGGCTGGAGGGGCTAGCGGGAGGTGGACTGAGCAGTTCTTC. The rearrangement links TRBV5-1 to TRBJ2-1; 11 bases are a match to TRBD2. Germline V gene data show CDR1 as SGHRS and CDR2 as YFSETQ. V trimming: 4 bases; J trimming: 9 bases; junction bases outside the gene matches: 18. This CDR3 is built from 18 residues.